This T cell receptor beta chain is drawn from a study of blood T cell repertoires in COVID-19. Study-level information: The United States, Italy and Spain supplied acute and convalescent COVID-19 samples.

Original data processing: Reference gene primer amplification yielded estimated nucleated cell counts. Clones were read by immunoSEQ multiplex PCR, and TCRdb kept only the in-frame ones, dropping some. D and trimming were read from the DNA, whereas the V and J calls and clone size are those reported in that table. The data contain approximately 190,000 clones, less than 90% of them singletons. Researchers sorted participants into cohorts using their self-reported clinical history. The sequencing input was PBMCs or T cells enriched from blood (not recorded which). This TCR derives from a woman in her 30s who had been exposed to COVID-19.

Written as DNA, the CDR3 is TGCGCCAGCAGCTCCCCGGGAAGTGGGGCTTTCTTT. It encodes CASSSPGSGAFF. The chain combines TRBV5-1 with TRBJ1-1, with unresolved D. Between the trimmed V and J ends, which lost 3 bases and 11 bases, there was a span of 14 bases. CDR3 length: 12 residues. In germline, CDR1 is SGHRS, CDR2 YFSETQ.